This is a list of T cell receptor beta chains from one sample in a study of type 1 regulatory T cells. Their antigens remain unidentified. TCRdb redid the calling of the reads with MiXCR, one entry per CDR3 protein. The sample includes around 69,000 distinct CDR3 sequences, around 60% seen only once; the top ten take 7.6%. The specimen sequenced was cultured T cells, either the whole culture or a sorted T cell fraction (not recorded which). The origin of the receptors is a human donor in good health. CDR3s include the opening cysteine and the closing phenylalanine or tryptophan. D genes are given only for firm matches. Size is stated for part of the rows, as once, few or many counts, or as a class when the clone is expanded.

D	V	size	J	DNA	CDR3
TRBD2	TRBV6-1	-	TRBJ2-1	TGTGCCAGCAGTGAATTGGCGGGAGCCGCCAACAATGAGCAGTTCTTC	CASSELAGAANNEQFF
-	TRBV5-1	few	TRBJ2-2	TGCGCCAGCAGCCTCGGAACTGGGGGACACGGGGAGCTGTTTTTT	CASSLGTGGHGELFF
TRBD1	TRBV28	-	TRBJ2-2	TGTGCCAGCAGTTTATTCGGGACAGGGAGGAACACCGGGGAGCTGTTTTTT	CASSLFGTGRNTGELFF
-	TRBV30	-	TRBJ1-1	TGTGCCTGGGGGGGGGGCAGGGAAGACGATGAAGCTTTCTTT	CAWGGGREDDEAFF
-	TRBV7-2	many	TRBJ1-2	TGTGCCAGCAGCCCGGGACGGAGAAACTATGGCTACACCTTC	CASSPGRRNYGYTF
-	TRBV20-1	many	TRBJ2-1	TGCAGTGCTAGACGGGGCGCGGGAATGTACAATGAGCAGTTCTTC	CSARRGAGMYNEQFF
TRBD2	TRBV15	-	TRBJ2-7	TGTGCCACCAGCCGCAGACGTCTAGCGGGATACTCCTACGAGCAGTACTTC	CATSRRRLAGYSYEQYF
TRBD2	TRBV7-2	-	TRBJ2-7	TGTGCCAGCAGCTTCGGGAGACTAGCGGGAGGACAGCAGTACTTC	CASSFGRLAGGQQYF
TRBD2	TRBV7-2	-	TRBJ2-7	TGTGCCAGCAGCCGCGGACTAGTCGTCGAGCAGTACTTC	CASSRGLVVEQYF
-	TRBV5-6	-	TRBJ2-1	TGTGCCAGCAGCCGAGGGAATGAGCAGTTCTTC	CASSRGNEQFF
-	TRBV12-3/TRBV12-4	-	TRBJ1-1	TGTGCCAGCAGCATAGTTGGAGGGGCTGAAGCTTTCTTT	CASSIVGGAEAFF
TRBD2	TRBV6-2/TRBV6-3	-	TRBJ2-2	TGTGCCAGCAGTTACGGCGGACTAGCGGACACCGGGGAGCTGTTTTTT	CASSYGGLADTGELFF
TRBD2	TRBV9	-	TRBJ2-2	TGTGCCAGCAGCGCGGTGGGGACTAGCACCGGGGAGCTGTTTTTT	CASSAVGTSTGELFF
-	TRBV10-3	few	TRBJ1-2	TGTGCCATCAAAGGGTTAACTAACTATGGCTACACCTTC	CAIKGLTNYGYTF
TRBD1	TRBV4-3	-	TRBJ1-4	TGCGCCAGCAGCCAAGAACAGGGGTGGTCTAATGAAAAACTGTTTTTT	CASSQEQGWSNEKLFF